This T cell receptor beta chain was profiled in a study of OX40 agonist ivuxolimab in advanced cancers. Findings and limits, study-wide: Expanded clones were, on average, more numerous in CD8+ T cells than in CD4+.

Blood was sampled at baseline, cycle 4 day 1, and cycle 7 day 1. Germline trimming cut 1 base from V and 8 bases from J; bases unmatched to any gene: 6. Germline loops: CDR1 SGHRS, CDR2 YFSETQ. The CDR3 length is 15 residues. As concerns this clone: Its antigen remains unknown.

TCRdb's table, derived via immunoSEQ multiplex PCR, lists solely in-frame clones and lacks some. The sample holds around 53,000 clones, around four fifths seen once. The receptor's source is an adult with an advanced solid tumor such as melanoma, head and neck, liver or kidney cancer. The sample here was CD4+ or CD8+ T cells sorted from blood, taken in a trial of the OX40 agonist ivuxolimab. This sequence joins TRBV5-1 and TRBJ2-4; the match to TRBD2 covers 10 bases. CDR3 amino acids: CASSLSPSGRDIQYF. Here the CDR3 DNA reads TGCGCCAGCAGCTTGAGTCCTAGCGGGAGAGACATTCAGTACTTC.